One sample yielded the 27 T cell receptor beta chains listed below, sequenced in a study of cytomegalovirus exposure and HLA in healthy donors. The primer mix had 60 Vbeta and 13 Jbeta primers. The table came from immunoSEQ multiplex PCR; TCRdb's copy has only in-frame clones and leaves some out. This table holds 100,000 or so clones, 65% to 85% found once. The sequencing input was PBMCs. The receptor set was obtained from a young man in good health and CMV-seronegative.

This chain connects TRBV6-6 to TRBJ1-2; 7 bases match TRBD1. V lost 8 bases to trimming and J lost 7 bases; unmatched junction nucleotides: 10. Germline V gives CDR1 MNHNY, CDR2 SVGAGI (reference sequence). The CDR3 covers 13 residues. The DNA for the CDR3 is TGTGCCAGCCTAGCACAGGGGCTCGGTGGCTACACCTTC. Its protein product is CASLAQGLGGYTF.

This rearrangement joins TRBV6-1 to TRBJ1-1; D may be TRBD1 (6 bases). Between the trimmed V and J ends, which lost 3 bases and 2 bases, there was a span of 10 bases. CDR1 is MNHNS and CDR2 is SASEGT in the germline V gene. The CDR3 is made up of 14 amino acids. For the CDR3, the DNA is TGTGCCAGCAGTGAGACGACAGGCAACACTGAAGCTTTCTTT. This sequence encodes CASSETTGNTEAFF.

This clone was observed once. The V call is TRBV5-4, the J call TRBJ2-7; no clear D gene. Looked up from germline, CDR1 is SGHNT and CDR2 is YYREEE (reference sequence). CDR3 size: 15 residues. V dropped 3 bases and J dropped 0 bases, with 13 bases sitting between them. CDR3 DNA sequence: TGTGCCAGCAGCTCGAATCCCAGCGTCTCCTACGAGCAGTACTTC. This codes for CASSSNPSVSYEQYF.

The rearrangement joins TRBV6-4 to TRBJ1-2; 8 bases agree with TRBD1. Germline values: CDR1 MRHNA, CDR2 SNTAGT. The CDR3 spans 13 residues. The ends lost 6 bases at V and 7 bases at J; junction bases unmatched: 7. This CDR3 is CASSAGGPIGYTF. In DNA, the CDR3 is TGTGCCAGCAGCGCAGGGGGCCCCATTGGCTACACCTTC.

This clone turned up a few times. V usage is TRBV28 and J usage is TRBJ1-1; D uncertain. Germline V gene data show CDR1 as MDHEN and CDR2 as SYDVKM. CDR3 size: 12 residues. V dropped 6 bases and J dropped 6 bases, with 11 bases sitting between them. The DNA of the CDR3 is TGTGCCAGCAGCTCCCTAGACCCTGAAGCTTTCTTT. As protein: CASSSLDPEAFF.

The CDR3 spells CASSLLAGTDTQYF. Written as DNA, the CDR3 is TGTGCCAGCAGCCTACTAGCGGGAACAGATACGCAGTATTTT. The rearrangement uses TRBV14 and TRBJ2-3; 10 bases line up with TRBD2. After removal of 4 bases from V and 3 bases from J, the junction contained 1 base not matched to a gene. CDR1 and CDR2 from the germline V gene are SGHDN and FVKESK. The length of the CDR3 is 14 residues.

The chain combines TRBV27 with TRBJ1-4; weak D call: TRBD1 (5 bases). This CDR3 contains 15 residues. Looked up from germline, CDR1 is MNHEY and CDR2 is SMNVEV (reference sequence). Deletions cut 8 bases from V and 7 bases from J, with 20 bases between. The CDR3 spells CASSPGGTQSEKLFF. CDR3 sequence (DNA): TGTGCCAGCTCCCCCGGGGGGACCCAGAGTGAAAAACTGTTTTTT.

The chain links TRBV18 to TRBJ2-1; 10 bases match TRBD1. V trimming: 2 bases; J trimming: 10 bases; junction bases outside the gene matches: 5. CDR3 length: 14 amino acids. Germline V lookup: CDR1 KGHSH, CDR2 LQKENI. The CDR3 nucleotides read TGTGCCAGCTCACCATTTGGACAGGGGGTAGAGCAGTTCTTC. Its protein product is CASSPFGQGVEQFF.

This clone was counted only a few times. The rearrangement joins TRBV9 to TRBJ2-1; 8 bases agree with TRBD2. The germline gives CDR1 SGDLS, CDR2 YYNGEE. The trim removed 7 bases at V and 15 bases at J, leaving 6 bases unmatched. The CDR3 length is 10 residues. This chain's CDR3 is CASDREGLFF. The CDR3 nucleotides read TGTGCCAGCGACCGGGAGGGCCTGTTCTTC.

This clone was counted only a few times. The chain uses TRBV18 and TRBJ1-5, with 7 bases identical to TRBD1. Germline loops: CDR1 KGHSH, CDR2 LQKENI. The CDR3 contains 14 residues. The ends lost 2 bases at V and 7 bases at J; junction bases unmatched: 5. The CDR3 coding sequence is TGTGCCAGCTCACCAGAACAGGGGTCCCAGCCCCAGCATTTT. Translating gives CASSPEQGSQPQHF.

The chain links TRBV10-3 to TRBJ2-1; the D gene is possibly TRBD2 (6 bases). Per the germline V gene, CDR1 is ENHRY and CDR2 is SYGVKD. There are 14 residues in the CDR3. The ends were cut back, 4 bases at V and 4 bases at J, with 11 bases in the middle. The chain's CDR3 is CAISVASVYNEQFF. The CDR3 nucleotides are TGTGCCATCAGTGTCGCTAGCGTTTACAATGAGCAGTTCTTC.

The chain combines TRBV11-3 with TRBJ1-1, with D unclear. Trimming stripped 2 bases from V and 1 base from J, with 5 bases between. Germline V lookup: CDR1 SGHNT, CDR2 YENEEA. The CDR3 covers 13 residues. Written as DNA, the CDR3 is TGTGCCAGCAGCTTAACACAGAACACTGAAGCTTTCTTT. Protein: CASSLTQNTEAFF. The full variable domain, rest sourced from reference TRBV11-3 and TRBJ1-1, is EAGVVQSPRYKIIEKKQPVAFWCNPISGHNTLYWYLQNLGQGPELLIRYENEEAVDDSQLPKDRFSAERLKGVDSTLKIQPAELGDSAVYLCASSLTQNTEAFFGQGTRLTVV.

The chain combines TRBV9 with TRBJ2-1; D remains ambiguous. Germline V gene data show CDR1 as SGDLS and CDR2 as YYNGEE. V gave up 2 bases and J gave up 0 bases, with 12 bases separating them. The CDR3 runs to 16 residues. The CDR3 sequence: CASSVLFSSSYNEQFF. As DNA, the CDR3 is TGTGCCAGCAGCGTTCTTTTCTCGAGCTCCTACAATGAGCAGTTCTTC.

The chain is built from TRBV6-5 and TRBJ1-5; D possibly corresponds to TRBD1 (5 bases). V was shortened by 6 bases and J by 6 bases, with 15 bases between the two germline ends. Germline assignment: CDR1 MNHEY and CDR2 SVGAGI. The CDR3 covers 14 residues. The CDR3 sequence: CASSPGGLGQPQHF. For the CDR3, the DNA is TGTGCCAGCAGCCCCGGGGGTTTGGGTCAGCCCCAGCATTTT.

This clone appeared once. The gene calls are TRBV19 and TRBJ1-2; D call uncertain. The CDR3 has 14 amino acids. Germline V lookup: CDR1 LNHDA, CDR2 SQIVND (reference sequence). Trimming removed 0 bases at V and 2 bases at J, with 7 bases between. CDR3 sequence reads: CASSIEVQNYGYTF. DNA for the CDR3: TGTGCCAGTAGTATAGAAGTCCAGAACTATGGCTACACCTTC.

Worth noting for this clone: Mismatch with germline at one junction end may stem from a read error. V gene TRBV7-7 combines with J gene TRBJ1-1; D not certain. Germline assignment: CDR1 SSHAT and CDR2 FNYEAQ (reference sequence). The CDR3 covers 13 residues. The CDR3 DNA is TGTGCTAGCAGCCCATCGGTGAACACTGAAGCTTTCTTT. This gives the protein CASSPSVNTEAFF.

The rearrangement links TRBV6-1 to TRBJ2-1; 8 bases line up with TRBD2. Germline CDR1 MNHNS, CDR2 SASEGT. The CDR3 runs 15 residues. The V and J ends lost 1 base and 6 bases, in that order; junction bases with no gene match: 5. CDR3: CASSEEGLAGNEQFF. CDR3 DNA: TGTGCCAGCAGTGAAGAAGGCCTAGCGGGCAATGAGCAGTTCTTC.

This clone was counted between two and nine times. CDR3 in amino acids: CSVGLGGRSEQYF. For the CDR3, the DNA is TGCAGCGTTGGGCTAGGGGGTAGGAGCGAGCAGTACTTC. This rearrangement joins TRBV29-1 to TRBJ2-7; weak D call: TRBD1 (6 bases). Germline V lookup: CDR1 SQVTM, CDR2 ANQGSEA. CDR3 length equals 13 residues. V lost 4 bases and J lost 6, with 16 bases in between.

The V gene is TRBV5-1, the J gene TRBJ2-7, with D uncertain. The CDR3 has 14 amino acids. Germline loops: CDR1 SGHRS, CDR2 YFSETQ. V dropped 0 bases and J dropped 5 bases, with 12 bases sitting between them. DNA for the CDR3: TGCGCCAGCAGCTTGGACGAGAGGCTTCACGAGCAGTACTTC. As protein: CASSLDERLHEQYF.

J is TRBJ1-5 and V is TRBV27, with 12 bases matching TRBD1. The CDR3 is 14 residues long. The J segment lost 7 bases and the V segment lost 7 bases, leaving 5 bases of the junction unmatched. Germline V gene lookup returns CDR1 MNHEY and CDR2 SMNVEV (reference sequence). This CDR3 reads CASTSGTGGQPQHF. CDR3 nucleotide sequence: TGTGCCAGCACCTCTGGGACAGGGGGCCAGCCCCAGCATTTT.

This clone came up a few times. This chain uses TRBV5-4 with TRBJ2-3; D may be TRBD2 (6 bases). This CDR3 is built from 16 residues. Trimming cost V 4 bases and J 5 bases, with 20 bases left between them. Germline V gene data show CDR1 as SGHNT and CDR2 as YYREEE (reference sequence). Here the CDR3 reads CASSQWGGKAEDTQYF. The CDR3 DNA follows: TGTGCCAGCAGCCAGTGGGGCGGGAAAGCTGAAGATACGCAGTATTTT.

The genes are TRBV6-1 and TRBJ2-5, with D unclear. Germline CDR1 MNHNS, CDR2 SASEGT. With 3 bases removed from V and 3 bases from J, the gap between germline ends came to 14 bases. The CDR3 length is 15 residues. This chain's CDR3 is CASSERFGSEETQYF. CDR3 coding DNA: TGTGCCAGCAGTGAGAGGTTCGGTTCGGAAGAGACCCAGTACTTC.

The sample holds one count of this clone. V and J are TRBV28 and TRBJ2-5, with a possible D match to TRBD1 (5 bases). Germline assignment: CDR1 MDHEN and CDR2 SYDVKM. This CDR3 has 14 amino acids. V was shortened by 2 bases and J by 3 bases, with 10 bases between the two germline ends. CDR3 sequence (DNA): TGTGCCAGCAGTTTAGTCGAGGACAAAGAGACCCAGTACTTC. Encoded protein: CASSLVEDKETQYF.

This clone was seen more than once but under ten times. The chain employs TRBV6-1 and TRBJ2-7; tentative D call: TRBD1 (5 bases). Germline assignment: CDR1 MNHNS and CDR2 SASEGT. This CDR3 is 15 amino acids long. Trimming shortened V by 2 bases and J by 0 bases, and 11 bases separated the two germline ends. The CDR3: CASSESLQGSYEQYF. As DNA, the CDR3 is TGTGCCAGCAGTGAATCCTTGCAGGGCTCCTACGAGCAGTACTTC.

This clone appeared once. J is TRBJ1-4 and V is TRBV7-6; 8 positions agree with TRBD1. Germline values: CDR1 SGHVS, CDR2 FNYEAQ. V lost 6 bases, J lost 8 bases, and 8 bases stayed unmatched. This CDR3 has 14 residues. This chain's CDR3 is CASSRQGASEKLFF. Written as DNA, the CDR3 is TGTGCCAGCAGTCGTCAGGGGGCGAGCGAAAAACTGTTTTTT.

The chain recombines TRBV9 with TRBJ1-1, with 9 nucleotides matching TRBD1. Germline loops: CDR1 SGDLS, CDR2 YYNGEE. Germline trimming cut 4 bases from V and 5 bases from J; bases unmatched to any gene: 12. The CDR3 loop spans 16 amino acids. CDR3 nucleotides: TGTGCCAGCAGCCCGGTGGGACAGGGCGGTTTGACTGAAGCTTTCTTT. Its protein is CASSPVGQGGLTEAFF. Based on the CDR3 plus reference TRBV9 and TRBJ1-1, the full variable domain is DSGVTQTPKHLITATGQRVTLRCSPRSGDLSVYWYQQSLDQGLQFLIQYYNGEERAKGNILERFSAQQFPDLHSELNLSSLELGDSALYFCASSPVGQGGLTEAFFGQGTRLTVV.

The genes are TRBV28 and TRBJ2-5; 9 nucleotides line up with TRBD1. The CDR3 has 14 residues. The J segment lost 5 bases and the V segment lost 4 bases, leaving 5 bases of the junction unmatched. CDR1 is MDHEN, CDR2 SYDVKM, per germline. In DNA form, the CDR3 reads TGTGCCAGCAGTTGGGGGACAGGGACCGAGACCCAGTACTTC. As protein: CASSWGTGTETQYF.